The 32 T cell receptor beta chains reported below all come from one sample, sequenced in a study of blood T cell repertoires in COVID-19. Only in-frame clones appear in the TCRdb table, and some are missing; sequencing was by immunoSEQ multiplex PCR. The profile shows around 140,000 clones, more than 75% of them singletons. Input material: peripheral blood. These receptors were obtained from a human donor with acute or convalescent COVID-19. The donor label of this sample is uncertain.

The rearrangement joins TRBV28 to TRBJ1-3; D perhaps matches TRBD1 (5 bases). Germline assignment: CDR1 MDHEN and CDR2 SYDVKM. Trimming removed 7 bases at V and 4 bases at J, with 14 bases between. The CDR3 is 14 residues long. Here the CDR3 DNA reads TGTGCCAGCATCACGGCAGGGTCCGGAAACACCATATATTTT. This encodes CASITAGSGNTIYF.

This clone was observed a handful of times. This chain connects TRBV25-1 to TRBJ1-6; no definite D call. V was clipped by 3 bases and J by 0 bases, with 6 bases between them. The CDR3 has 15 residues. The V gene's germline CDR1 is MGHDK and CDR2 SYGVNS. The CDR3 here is CASSDGSSYNSPLHF. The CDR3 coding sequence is TGTGCCAGCAGTGACGGGAGCTCCTATAATTCACCCCTCCACTTT. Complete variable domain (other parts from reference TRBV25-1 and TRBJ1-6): EADIYQTPRYLVIGTGKKITLECSQTMGHDKMYWYQQDPGMELHLIHYSYGVNSTEKGDLSSESTVSRIRTEHFPLTLESARPSHTSQYLCASSDGSSYNSPLHFGNGTRLTVT.

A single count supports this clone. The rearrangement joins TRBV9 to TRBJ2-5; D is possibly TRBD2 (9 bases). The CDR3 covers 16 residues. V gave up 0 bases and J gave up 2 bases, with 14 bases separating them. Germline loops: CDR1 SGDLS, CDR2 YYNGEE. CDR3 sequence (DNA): TGTGCCAGCAGCGTAGGCGGGGGGGACAGGCAAGAGACCCAGTACTTC. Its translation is CASSVGGGDRQETQYF.

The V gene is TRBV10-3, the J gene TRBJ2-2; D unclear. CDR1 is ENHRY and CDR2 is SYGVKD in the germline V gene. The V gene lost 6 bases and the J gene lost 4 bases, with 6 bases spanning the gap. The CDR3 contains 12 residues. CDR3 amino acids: CAIRQSTGELFF. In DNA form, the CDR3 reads TGTGCCATCAGGCAGTCCACCGGGGAGCTGTTTTTT.

The CDR3 is CASSLANQGYTEAFF. DNA of the CDR3: TGCGCCAGCAGCTTGGCCAACCAGGGGTACACTGAAGCTTTCTTT. The chain employs TRBV5-1 and TRBJ1-1, with D possibly being TRBD1 (6 bases). The CDR3 length is 15 residues. The V gene's germline CDR1 is SGHRS and CDR2 YFSETQ. Trimming removed 0 bases at V and 3 bases at J, with 12 bases between.

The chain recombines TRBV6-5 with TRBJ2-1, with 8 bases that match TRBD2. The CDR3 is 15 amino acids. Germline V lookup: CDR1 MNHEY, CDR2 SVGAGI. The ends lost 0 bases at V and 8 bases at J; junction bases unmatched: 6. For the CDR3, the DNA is TGTGCCAGCAGTTACTCGAGGCTCGGGAGGGATGAGCAGTTCTTC. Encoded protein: CASSYSRLGRDEQFF.

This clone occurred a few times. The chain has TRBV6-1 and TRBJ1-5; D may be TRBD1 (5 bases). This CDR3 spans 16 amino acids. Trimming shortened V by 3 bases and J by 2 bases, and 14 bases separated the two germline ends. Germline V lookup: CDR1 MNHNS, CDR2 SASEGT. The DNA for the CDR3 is TGTGCCAGCAGTGATGGGGCCGTGGTAGGCAATCAGCCCCAGCATTTT. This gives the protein CASSDGAVVGNQPQHF.

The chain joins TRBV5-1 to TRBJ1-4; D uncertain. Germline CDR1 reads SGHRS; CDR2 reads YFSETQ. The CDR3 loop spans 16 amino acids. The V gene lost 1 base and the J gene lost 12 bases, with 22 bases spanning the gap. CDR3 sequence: CASSLWPSNEIGELFF. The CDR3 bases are TGCGCCAGCAGCTTGTGGCCCAGTAATGAAATAGGAGAACTGTTTTTT.

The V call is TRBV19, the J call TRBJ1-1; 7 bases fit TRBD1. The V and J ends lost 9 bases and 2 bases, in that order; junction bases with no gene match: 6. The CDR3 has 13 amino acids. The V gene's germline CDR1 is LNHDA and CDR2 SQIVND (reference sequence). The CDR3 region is CASSGQTNTEAFF. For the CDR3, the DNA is TGTGCCAGCTCGGGACAGACAAACACTGAAGCTTTCTTT.

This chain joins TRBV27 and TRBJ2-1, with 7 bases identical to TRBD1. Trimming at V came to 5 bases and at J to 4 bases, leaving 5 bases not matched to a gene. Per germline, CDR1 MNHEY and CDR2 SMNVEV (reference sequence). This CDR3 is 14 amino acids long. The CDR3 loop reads CASSIRQGYNEQFF. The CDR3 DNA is TGTGCCAGCAGTATCAGACAGGGTTACAATGAGCAGTTCTTC.

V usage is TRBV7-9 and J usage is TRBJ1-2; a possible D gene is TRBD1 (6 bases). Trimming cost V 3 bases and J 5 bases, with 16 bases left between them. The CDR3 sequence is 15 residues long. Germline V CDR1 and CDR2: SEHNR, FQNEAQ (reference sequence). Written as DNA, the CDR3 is TGTGCCAGCAGCTTGCCTCAGACAGGATTGTATGGCTACACCTTC. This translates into CASSLPQTGLYGYTF.

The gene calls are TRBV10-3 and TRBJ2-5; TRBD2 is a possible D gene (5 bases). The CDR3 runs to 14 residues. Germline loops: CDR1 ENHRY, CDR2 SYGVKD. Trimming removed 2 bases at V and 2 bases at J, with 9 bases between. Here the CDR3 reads CAISEGGGQETQYF. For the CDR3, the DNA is TGTGCCATCAGTGAGGGTGGCGGGCAAGAGACCCAGTACTTC.

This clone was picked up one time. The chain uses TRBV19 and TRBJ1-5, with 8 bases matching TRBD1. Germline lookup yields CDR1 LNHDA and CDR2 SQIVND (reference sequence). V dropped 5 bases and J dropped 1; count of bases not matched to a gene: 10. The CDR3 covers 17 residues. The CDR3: CASSASSGGESNQPQHF. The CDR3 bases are TGTGCCAGTAGTGCCTCCTCAGGGGGCGAAAGCAATCAGCCCCAGCATTTT.

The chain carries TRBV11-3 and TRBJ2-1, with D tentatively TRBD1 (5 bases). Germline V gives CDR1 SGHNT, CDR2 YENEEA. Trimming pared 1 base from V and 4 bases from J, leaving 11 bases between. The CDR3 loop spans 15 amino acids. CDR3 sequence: CASSLAGQVYNEQFF. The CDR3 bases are TGTGCCAGCAGCTTAGCCGGACAAGTGTACAATGAGCAGTTCTTC.

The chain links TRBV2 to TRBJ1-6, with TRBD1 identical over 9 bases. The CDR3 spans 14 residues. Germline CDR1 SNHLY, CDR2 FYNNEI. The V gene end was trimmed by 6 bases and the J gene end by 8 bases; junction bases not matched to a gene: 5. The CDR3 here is CASSAGTGYSPLHF. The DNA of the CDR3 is TGTGCCAGCAGCGCCGGGACAGGGTATTCACCCCTCCACTTT.

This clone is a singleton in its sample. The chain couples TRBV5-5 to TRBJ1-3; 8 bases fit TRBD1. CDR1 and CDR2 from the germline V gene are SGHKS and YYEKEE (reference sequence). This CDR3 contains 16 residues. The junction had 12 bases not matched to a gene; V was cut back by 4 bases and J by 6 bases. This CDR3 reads CASSRTGLGSENTIYF. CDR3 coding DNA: TGTGCCAGCAGCAGGACAGGGCTGGGATCAGAAAACACCATATATTTT.

The CDR3 here is CASSPSGTPYGYTF. The DNA for the CDR3 is TGCGCCAGCAGCCCCTCCGGGACACCGTATGGCTACACCTTC. The gene calls are TRBV4-3 and TRBJ1-2; D is perhaps TRBD1 (6 bases). The CDR3 spans 14 residues. Trimming removed 4 bases at V and 5 bases at J, with 14 bases between. CDR1 and CDR2 (germline): LGHNA, YSLEER.

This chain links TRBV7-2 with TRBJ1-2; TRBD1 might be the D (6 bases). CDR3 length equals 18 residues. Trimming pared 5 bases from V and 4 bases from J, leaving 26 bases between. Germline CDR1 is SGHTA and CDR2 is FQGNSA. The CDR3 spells CASSLNRSSRGSGYGYTF. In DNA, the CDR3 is TGTGCCAGCAGCCTAAACAGGTCCTCTAGGGGGTCAGGCTATGGCTACACCTTC.

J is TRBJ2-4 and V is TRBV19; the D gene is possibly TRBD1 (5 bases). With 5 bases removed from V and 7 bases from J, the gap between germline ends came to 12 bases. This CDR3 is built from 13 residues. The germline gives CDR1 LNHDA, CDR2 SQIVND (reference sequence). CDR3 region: CASSPPGLNIQYF. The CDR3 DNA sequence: TGTGCCAGTAGTCCTCCAGGGCTCAACATTCAGTACTTC.

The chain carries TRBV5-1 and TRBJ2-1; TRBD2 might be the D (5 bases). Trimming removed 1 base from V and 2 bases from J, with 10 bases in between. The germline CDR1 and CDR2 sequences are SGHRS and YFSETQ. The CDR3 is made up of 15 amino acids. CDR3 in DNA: TGCGCCAGCAGCTTGTTTGGACTGACCTACAATGAGCAGTTCTTC. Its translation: CASSLFGLTYNEQFF.

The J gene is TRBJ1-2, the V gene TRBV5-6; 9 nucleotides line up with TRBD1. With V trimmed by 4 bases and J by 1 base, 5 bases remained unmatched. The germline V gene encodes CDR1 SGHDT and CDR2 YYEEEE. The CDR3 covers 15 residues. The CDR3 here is CASSPGQGINYGYTF. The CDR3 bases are TGTGCCAGCAGCCCGGGACAGGGCATTAACTATGGCTACACCTTC.

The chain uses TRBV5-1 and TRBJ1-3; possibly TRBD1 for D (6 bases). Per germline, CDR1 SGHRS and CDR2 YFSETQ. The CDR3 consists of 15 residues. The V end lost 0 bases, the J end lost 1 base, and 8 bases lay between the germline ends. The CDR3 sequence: CASSLVQGSGNTIYF. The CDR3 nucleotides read TGCGCCAGCAGCTTGGTACAGGGTTCTGGAAACACCATATATTTT.

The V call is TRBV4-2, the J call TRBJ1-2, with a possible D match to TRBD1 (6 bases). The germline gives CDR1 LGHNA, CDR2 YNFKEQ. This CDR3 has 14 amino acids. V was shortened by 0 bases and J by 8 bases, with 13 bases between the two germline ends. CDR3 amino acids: CASSQESGVQGYTF. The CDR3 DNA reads TGTGCCAGCAGCCAAGAGTCAGGGGTCCAGGGCTACACCTTC.

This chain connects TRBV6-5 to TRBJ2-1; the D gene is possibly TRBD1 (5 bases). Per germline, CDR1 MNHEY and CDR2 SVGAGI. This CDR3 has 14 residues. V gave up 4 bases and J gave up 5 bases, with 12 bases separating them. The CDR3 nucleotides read TGTGCCAGCAGTTCCGCAGGGCTCGACAATGAGCAGTTCTTC. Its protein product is CASSSAGLDNEQFF.

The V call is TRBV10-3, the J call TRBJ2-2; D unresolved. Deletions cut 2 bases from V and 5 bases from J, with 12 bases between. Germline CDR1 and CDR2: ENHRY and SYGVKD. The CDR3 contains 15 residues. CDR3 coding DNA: TGTGCCATCAGTGAGCAATTAGCATCGACCGGGGAGCTGTTTTTT. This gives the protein CAISEQLASTGELFF.

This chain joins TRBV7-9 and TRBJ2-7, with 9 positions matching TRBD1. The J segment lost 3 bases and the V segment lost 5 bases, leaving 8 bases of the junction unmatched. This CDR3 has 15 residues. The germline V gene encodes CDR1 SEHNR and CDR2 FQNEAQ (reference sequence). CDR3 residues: CASSHPDRGIYEQYV. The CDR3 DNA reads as TGTGCCAGCAGCCATCCGGACAGGGGTATCTACGAGCAGTACGTC.

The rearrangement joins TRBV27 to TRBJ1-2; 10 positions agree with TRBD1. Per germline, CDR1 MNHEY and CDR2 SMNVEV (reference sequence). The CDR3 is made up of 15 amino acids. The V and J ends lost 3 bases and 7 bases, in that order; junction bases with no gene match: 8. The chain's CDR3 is CASSFSGTGASGYTF. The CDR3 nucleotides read TGTGCCAGCAGTTTCTCCGGGACAGGGGCTTCTGGCTACACCTTC.

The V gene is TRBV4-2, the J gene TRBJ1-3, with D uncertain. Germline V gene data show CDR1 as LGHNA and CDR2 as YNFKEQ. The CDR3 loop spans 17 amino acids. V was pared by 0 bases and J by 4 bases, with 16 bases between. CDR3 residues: CASSQDPGGVGGNTIYF. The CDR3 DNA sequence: TGTGCCAGCAGCCAAGATCCGGGCGGGGTAGGGGGAAACACCATATATTTT.

The CDR3 here is CASSESLALYEQYV. The CDR3 DNA follows: TGTGCCAGCAGTGAAAGTCTAGCCCTCTACGAGCAGTACGTC. The rearrangement links TRBV6-1 to TRBJ2-7, with TRBD2 as a possible D gene (5 bases). Germline CDR1 and CDR2: MNHNS and SASEGT. V was cut by 2 bases and J by 3 bases, with 11 bases left in between. The CDR3 is 14 amino acids.

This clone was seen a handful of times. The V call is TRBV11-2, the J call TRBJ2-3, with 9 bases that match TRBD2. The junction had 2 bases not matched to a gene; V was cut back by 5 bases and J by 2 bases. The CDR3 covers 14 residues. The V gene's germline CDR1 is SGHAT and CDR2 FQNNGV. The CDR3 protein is CASSPSGTTDTQYF. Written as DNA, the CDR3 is TGTGCCAGCAGCCCTAGCGGGACCACAGATACGCAGTATTTT. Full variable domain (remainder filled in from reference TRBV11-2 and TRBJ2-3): EAGVAQSPRYKIIEKRQSVAFWCNPISGHATLYWYQQILGQGPKLLIQFQNNGVVDDSQLPKDRFSAERLKGVDSTLKIQPAKLEDSAVYLCASSPSGTTDTQYFGPGTRLTVL.

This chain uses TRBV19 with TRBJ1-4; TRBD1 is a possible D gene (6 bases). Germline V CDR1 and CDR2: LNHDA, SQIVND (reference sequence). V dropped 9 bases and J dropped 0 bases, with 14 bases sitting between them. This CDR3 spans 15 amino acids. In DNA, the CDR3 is TGTGCCAGCAACCGACAGGCCACAACTAATGAAAAACTGTTTTTT. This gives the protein CASNRQATTNEKLFF.

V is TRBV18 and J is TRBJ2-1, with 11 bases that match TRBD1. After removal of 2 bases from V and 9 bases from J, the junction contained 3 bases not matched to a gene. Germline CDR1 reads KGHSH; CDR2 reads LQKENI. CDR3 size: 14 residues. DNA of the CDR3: TGTGCCAGCTCACCAGGGACAGGGGGTTTTGAGCAGTTCTTC. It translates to CASSPGTGGFEQFF.